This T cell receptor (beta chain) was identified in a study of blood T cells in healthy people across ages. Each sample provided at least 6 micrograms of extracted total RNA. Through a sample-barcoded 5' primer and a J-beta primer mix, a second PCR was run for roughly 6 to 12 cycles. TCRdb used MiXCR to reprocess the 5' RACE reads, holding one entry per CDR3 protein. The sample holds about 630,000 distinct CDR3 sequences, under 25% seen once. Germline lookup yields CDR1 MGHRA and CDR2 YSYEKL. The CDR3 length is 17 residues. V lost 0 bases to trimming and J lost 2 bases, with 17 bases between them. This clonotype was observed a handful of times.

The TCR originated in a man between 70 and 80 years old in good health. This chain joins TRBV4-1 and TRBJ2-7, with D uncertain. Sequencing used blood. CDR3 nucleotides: TGCGCCAGCAGCCAAGATGGCGCAGGACGGATGCCCTACGAGCAGTACTTC. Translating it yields CASSQDGAGRMPYEQYF.